This is a list of T cell receptor beta chains from one sample in a study of CD4 and CD8 cells across lung adenocarcinoma regions. TCRdb reprocessed the PCR reads with MiXCR, giving one entry per CDR3 protein. The repertoire consists of about 19,000 distinct CDR3 sequences, with about 50% occurring once and the leading ten covering 30% to 40%. Sequenced sample: CD8+ T cells from the margin of a lung tumor. These receptors were obtained from a male donor with lung adenocarcinoma. The CD4 and CD8 labels of this study may be unreliable. The CDR3 runs from the conserved cysteine through the conserved F or W. D genes are given only for firm matches. Some rows mark clone size as missing; the rest say once, few, many or name a class of expanded clone.

V	length	D	J	size	DNA	CDR3
TRBV5-1	16	TRBD1	TRBJ2-6	many	TGCGCCAGCAGCCCGGGACAGGAGGCTGGGGCCAACGTCCTGACTTTC	CASSPGQEAGANVLTF
TRBV6-1	15	TRBD1	TRBJ2-1	NA	TGTGCCAGCAGGGAGCAGGGGGCCTCCTACAATGAGCAGTTCTTC	CASREQGASYNEQFF
TRBV7-2	16	TRBD1	TRBJ2-5	NA	TGTGCCAGCAGCCCACTCGGGACAGTGAGGATACAGACCCAGTACTTC	CASSPLGTVRIQTQYF
TRBV10-2	14	NA	TRBJ2-2	many	TGCGCCAGGGCCGGGGGACGGGAGTCCGGGGAGCTGTTTTTT	CARAGGRESGELFF
TRBV6-1	13	NA	TRBJ1-6	medium-sized	TGTGCCACCCAAAACAGGGAGAATTCACCCCTCCACTTT	CATQNRENSPLHF
TRBV10-2	15	TRBD2	TRBJ2-3	medium-sized	TGCGCCAGCAGTCAATCGACTAGCGGGGCAGATACGCAGTATTTT	CASSQSTSGADTQYF
TRBV4-2	17	TRBD1	TRBJ1-6	many	TGTGCCAGCAGCCAAGATCTATTCGGACAGGGTGGTTCACCCCTCCACTTT	CASSQDLFGQGGSPLHF
TRBV12-3/TRBV12-4	14	TRBD2	TRBJ2-7	NA	TGTGCCAGCACTCCCCGGGAGGGGAGGAACGAGCAGTACTTC	CASTPREGRNEQYF
TRBV9	15	NA	TRBJ2-3	few	TGTGCCAGCAGCGTAGGCGGGCATAGCACAGATACGCAGTATTTT	CASSVGGHSTDTQYF
TRBV18	15	TRBD2	TRBJ2-3	once	TGTGCCAGCTCACCTCTGGCGGGAGCCACAGATACGCAGTATTTT	CASSPLAGATDTQYF
TRBV27	13	NA	TRBJ2-1	NA	TGTGCCAGCAGTATCACTCGTTTCAATGAGCAGTTCTTC	CASSITRFNEQFF
TRBV6-1	13	NA	TRBJ2-7	few	TGTGCTTTACTACGGACGGGTACCTACGAGCAGTACTTC	CALLRTGTYEQYF
TRBV20-1	18	TRBD2	TRBJ2-7	NA	TGCAGTGCCGTCCCGGGACTAGCGGGAGACCTAAGCTCCTACGAGCAGTACTTC	CSAVPGLAGDLSSYEQYF
TRBV6-5	14	NA	TRBJ2-7	few	TGTGCCAGCAGTTACTCGCGGACAGCCACAGAGCAGTACTTC	CASSYSRTATEQYF
TRBV6-1	15	NA	TRBJ2-2	NA	NA	CASSRRPVGTGAQFF
TRBV10-3	11	NA	TRBJ2-3	NA	TGTGCCATCAGAGACACAGAGACGCAGTATTTT	CAIRDTETQYF
TRBV6-5	13	NA	TRBJ2-3	few	TGTGCCAGCAGTTCGTACACGGGAGATACGCAGTATTTT	CASSSYTGDTQYF
TRBV6-1	14	NA	TRBJ2-7	many	TGTGCCAGCAGTGAACCCAGGACCATCTACGAGCAGTACTTC	CASSEPRTIYEQYF
TRBV6-1	15	NA	TRBJ2-7	once	TGTGCCAGCAGTGAAGATCAAGGAAGCTCCTACGAGCAGTACTTC	CASSEDQGSSYEQYF
TRBV7-2	14	NA	TRBJ2-1	NA	TGTGCCAGCAGCTTAGTATCGACGGCGAAGTGGCAGTTCTTC	CASSLVSTAKWQFF
TRBV27	13	NA	TRBJ2-5	many	TGTGCCAGCAGTTTATCGGGTCAAGAGACCCAGTACTTC	CASSLSGQETQYF
TRBV10-2	17	NA	TRBJ2-1	many	TGCGCCAGCAGCCCAACATCGATAGCCTCTCACAGCACTGAGCAGTTCTTC	CASSPTSIASHSTEQFF
TRBV6-1	17	TRBD2	TRBJ2-5	NA	TGTGCCAGCAGTGAGGGGTGGGGGGGGGGGGACCCAGATACGCAGTACTTC	CASSEGWGGGDPDTQYF
TRBV7-9	14	TRBD2	TRBJ2-5	NA	TGTGCCAGCAGCTTCGGGGGGTCAGGGGAGACCCAGTACTTC	CASSFGGSGETQYF
TRBV12-5	14	NA	TRBJ2-5	NA	TGTGCGATGGGGGCGGGCCGGGACTCAGATACCCAGTACTTC	CAMGAGRDSDTQYF
TRBV6-1	17	NA	TRBJ2-3	once	TGTGCCAGCAGTGAGGCCCCAGGAGGTATAACCCCAAATGAGCAGTATTTT	CASSEAPGGITPNEQYF
TRBV27	17	NA	TRBJ2-1	NA	TGTGCCAGCAGTTCAGGGGCAGGGCCGATCTCCTACAATGAGCAGTTCTTC	CASSSGAGPISYNEQFF
TRBV27	14	TRBD1	TRBJ2-7	NA	TGTGCCAGCAGTGCCCCGGGACAGGGGAACGAGCAGTACTTC	CASSAPGQGNEQYF
TRBV27	13	NA	TRBJ2-5	once	TGTGCCAGCAGGGCGATAGACCAAAAGACCCAGTACTTC	CASRAIDQKTQYF
TRBV25-1	20	TRBD2	TRBJ2-5	few	TGTGCCAGCAGTGATAGGCCAGCGGGGACCTTACGGCCGGCCATAGAGACCCAGTACTTC	CASSDRPAGTLRPAIETQYF
TRBV6-1	14	NA	TRBJ2-7	few	TGTGCCAGCAGTACCGCACAAGTAACGTACGAGCAGTACTTC	CASSTAQVTYEQYF
TRBV10-2	14	NA	TRBJ2-5	NA	TGCGCGGGGCTCGGGGGCCGTGACAAAGAGATCCAGTACTTC	CAGLGGRDKEIQYF
TRBV6-1	12	NA	TRBJ2-3	NA	TGTGCCGGCGGTGGGGCAGCGGATACGCAGTATTTT	CAGGGAADTQYF
TRBV4-1	16	NA	TRBJ2-5	NA	TGCGCCAGCAGGGGAGATGGCGGGGCTAGCACAGATACCCAGTACTTC	CASRGDGGASTDTQYF
TRBV6-1	15	TRBD2	TRBJ2-1	once	TGCGCCAGCAGTGGGGGGGGTGGGGCCTACAAAGAGCAGTTCTTC	CASSGGGGAYKEQFF
TRBV6-1	13	NA	TRBJ2-3	many	TGTGCCAGCACCGACAGGAACACAGATACGCAGTATTTT	CASTDRNTDTQYF
TRBV6-1	15	TRBD1	TRBJ2-7	many	TGTGCCAGCAGTGAACCGGGACAGGGTCAACGCGAGCAGTACTTC	CASSEPGQGQREQYF
TRBV10-1	16	NA	TRBJ2-3	NA	TGCGCGAGCCGCCTTCCGGGGCAGTGGGCCACAGATACTCAGTATTTC	CASRLPGQWATDTQYF
TRBV6-1	16	NA	TRBJ2-3	NA	TGTGCCAGCAGGGGCCGGGGGAGTAGCGACACAGAGACCCAGTATTTC	CASRGRGSSDTETQYF
TRBV7-3	13	NA	TRBJ2-5	many	TGTGCCAGCAGCTTTGGGCCTGGAGAGACCCAGTACTTC	CASSFGPGETQYF
TRBV6-1	16	NA	TRBJ2-3	NA	TGTGCCAGCAGGGAAGCCGGGACCGGGGATGGGGAGACGCAGTATTTT	CASREAGTGDGETQYF
TRBV11-2	13	NA	TRBJ2-5	few	TGTGCCAGCAGCTTAAGTTTTGGGGAGACCCAGTACTTC	CASSLSFGETQYF
TRBV28	15	NA	TRBJ2-3	NA	TGTGCCAGCAGTTTATGGGGGAGGGGGTCAGATACGCAGTATTTT	CASSLWGRGSDTQYF
TRBV6-6	15	TRBD1	TRBJ2-5	medium-sized	TGTGCCAGCAGTCCCAGGGACAGCCCCAGGAAGACCCAGTACTTC	CASSPRDSPRKTQYF
TRBV6-5	17	TRBD2	TRBJ2-5	medium-sized	TGTGCCAGCAGTCCCCGGATGGAGCGGGGGGTTTATGTGACCCAGTACTTC	CASSPRMERGVYVTQYF
TRBV6-1	14	NA	TRBJ2-7	NA	TGTGCCAGCAGTGACCCGTTCAAGGGCTACGAGCAGTACTTC	CASSDPFKGYEQYF
TRBV25-1	14	TRBD2	TRBJ2-7	medium-sized	TGTGCCAGCGGACGGACTAGCGGACTATACGAGCAGTACTTC	CASGRTSGLYEQYF
TRBV11-2	14	NA	TRBJ2-7	many	TGTGCCAGCAGCTTAGAGGCAGGGTCGGGCGAGCAGTACTTC	CASSLEAGSGEQYF
TRBV6-4	14	NA	TRBJ2-2	NA	TGTGCCAGCAGTGACTCGGCAGTTGGCGGGGAGCTGTTTTTT	CASSDSAVGGELFF
TRBV6-1	13	TRBD1	TRBJ2-7	medium-sized	TGTGCCAGCAGTGTAGACAGGGCCTACGAGCAGTACTTC	CASSVDRAYEQYF
TRBV27	15	TRBD1	TRBJ2-5	NA	TGTTCCGCGGGGCCAGGGGGCGCGGACCAAGAGACCCAGTACTTC	CSAGPGGADQETQYF
TRBV6-1	14	NA	TRBJ1-4	NA	TGTGCCAGCAGTCCAGGGACGGCAAATGAAAAACTGTTTTTT	CASSPGTANEKLFF
TRBV6-1	14	NA	TRBJ2-3	NA	TGTGCCAGCAAAGGGTTTGTACACACAGATACGCAGTATTTT	CASKGFVHTDTQYF